This TCR beta chain was found in a study of naive and memory T cell subsets. Ligated cDNA underwent four rounds of PCR with nested alpha and beta constant region primers and SP2. In TCRdb, the UMI-ligation and nested PCR reads were re-called with MiXCR into one record per CDR3 protein. In the table there are around 31,000 distinct CDR3 sequences, more than 6.5% of which are singletons. Treatment meaning: skin biopsy from PPD injection site in Mantoux-positive individual. The library had UMIs added by 3' ligation of an oligonucleotide to TCR cDNA. The CDR3 is made up of 15 amino acids. V dropped 3 bases and J dropped 0; count of bases not matched to a gene: 1. Germline CDR1 and CDR2: KGHDR and SFDVKD. This clonotype was seen only a few times.

The sequencing here drew on skin, taken from a tuberculin skin test site. The chain joins TRBV24-1 to TRBJ1-5; the match to TRBD1 covers 7 bases. The TCR sequence derives from an adult in good health. CDR3 residues: CATSDGTDSNQPQHF. The CDR3 bases are TGTGCCACCAGTGATGGGACAGATAGCAATCAGCCCCAGCATTTT.